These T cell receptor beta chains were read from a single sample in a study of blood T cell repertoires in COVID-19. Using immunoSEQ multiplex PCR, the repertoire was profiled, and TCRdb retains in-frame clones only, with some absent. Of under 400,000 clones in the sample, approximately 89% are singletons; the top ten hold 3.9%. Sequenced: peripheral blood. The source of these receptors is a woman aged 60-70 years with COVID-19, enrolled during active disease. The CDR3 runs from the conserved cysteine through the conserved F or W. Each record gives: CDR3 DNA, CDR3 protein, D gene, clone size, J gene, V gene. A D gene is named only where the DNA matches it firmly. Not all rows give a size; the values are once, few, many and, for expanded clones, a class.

CDR3 DNA: TGTGCCAGCAGTTACCGGGGATCTAGGGGAAACACCATATATTTT
CDR3 protein: CASSYRGSRGNTIYF
D gene: .
clone size: .
J gene: TRBJ1-3
V gene: TRBV6-5

CDR3 DNA: TGCAGCGTTGAACAGCGGGGGGACAGGTTCTATGGCTACACCTTC
CDR3 protein: CSVEQRGDRFYGYTF
D gene: TRBD1
clone size: .
J gene: TRBJ1-2
V gene: TRBV29-1

CDR3 DNA: TGCGCCAGCAGCTTGTCAGGCATCTATGGCTACACCTTC
CDR3 protein: CASSLSGIYGYTF
D gene: .
clone size: few
J gene: TRBJ1-2
V gene: TRBV5-1

CDR3 DNA: TGCAGCACCCAAGAGGGAGATACGCAGTATTTT
CDR3 protein: CSTQEGDTQYF
D gene: .
clone size: .
J gene: TRBJ2-3
V gene: TRBV29-1

CDR3 DNA: TGTGCCAGCAGTGGGACTGGCACCGAGCAGTACTTC
CDR3 protein: CASSGTGTEQYF
D gene: .
clone size: .
J gene: TRBJ2-7
V gene: TRBV6-6

CDR3 DNA: TGTGCCAGCAGTACAGGGGCCTCTGGAAACACCATATATTTT
CDR3 protein: CASSTGASGNTIYF
D gene: TRBD1
clone size: .
J gene: TRBJ1-3
V gene: TRBV2

CDR3 DNA: TGTGCCAGCAGCGCCGAGGGGGTATGGGGTCAGCCCCAGCATTTT
CDR3 protein: CASSAEGVWGQPQHF
D gene: .
clone size: once
J gene: TRBJ1-5
V gene: TRBV9

CDR3 DNA: TGTGCCAGCAGCCAAGATTTACGGTCCTACAATGAGCAGTTCTTC
CDR3 protein: CASSQDLRSYNEQFF
D gene: .
clone size: .
J gene: TRBJ2-1
V gene: TRBV3-1/TRBV3-2

CDR3 DNA: TGTGCCACCAGTGATCATAGACAGATACAGAACGTCGCTGAAGCTTTCTTT
CDR3 protein: CATSDHRQIQNVAEAFF
D gene: .
clone size: .
J gene: TRBJ1-1
V gene: TRBV24-1

CDR3 DNA: TGTGCCAGCAGCGAAGACAGGGGACAATTATCACCCCTCCACTTT
CDR3 protein: CASSEDRGQLSPLHF
D gene: TRBD1
clone size: few
J gene: TRBJ1-6
V gene: TRBV7-2

CDR3 DNA: TGTGCCAGTAGTATAGTCCAGGGGCGTACTGAAGCTTTCTTT
CDR3 protein: CASSIVQGRTEAFF
D gene: .
clone size: .
J gene: TRBJ1-1
V gene: TRBV19

CDR3 DNA: TGTGCCAGCAGTGAAAGGGGCAGGGGGAGCAATCAGCCCCAGCATTTT
CDR3 protein: CASSERGRGSNQPQHF
D gene: TRBD1
clone size: .
J gene: TRBJ1-5
V gene: TRBV6-1

CDR3 DNA: TGTGCCAGCAGCTTAAGTACGAACACCGGGGAGCTGTTTTTT
CDR3 protein: CASSLSTNTGELFF
D gene: .
clone size: .
J gene: TRBJ2-2
V gene: TRBV7-3

CDR3 DNA: TGTGCCAGCATCCGACAGGGTAACAACGAGCAGTACTTC
CDR3 protein: CASIRQGNNEQYF
D gene: TRBD1
clone size: .
J gene: TRBJ2-7
V gene: TRBV6-5

CDR3 DNA: TGTGCCAGTAGTTTCGGGACAGGGCAGGACGGCTACACCTTC
CDR3 protein: CASSFGTGQDGYTF
D gene: TRBD1
clone size: few
J gene: TRBJ1-2
V gene: TRBV19

CDR3 DNA: TGTGCCAGCAGCTTCGACCGCCAACAGTCACCCCTCCACTTT
CDR3 protein: CASSFDRQQSPLHF
D gene: .
clone size: .
J gene: TRBJ1-6
V gene: TRBV7-9

CDR3 DNA: TGTGCCAGCAGCTTTGGGAGGAACACCATATATTTT
CDR3 protein: CASSFGRNTIYF
D gene: .
clone size: .
J gene: TRBJ1-3
V gene: TRBV7-9

CDR3 DNA: TGCAGTGCTAGTATTTACAGGGGGGGAGAGCAGTTCTTC
CDR3 protein: CSASIYRGGEQFF
D gene: .
clone size: .
J gene: TRBJ2-1
V gene: TRBV20-1

CDR3 DNA: TGTGCCAGCAGCGGACAGCCCCGCTATTCCTACGAGCAGTACTTC
CDR3 protein: CASSGQPRYSYEQYF
D gene: .
clone size: .
J gene: TRBJ2-7
V gene: TRBV5-8

CDR3 DNA: TGTGCCAGCAGTCCCCCCGGGGTCTACGAGCAGTACTTC
CDR3 protein: CASSPPGVYEQYF
D gene: .
clone size: .
J gene: TRBJ2-7
V gene: TRBV28

CDR3 DNA: TGTGCCAGTAGTATTCAGCAGGGCCTGAATTCACCCCTCCACTTT
CDR3 protein: CASSIQQGLNSPLHF
D gene: .
clone size: .
J gene: TRBJ1-6
V gene: TRBV19

CDR3 DNA: TGTGCCAGCAGCTTTGCCCGGATGGGCGTTTACAATGAGCAGTTCTTC
CDR3 protein: CASSFARMGVYNEQFF
D gene: .
clone size: .
J gene: TRBJ2-1
V gene: TRBV5-6

CDR3 DNA: TGTGCCAGCTCACCTAGAAAAGAGACCCAGTACTTC
CDR3 protein: CASSPRKETQYF
D gene: .
clone size: .
J gene: TRBJ2-5
V gene: TRBV18

CDR3 DNA: TGTGCGGGTTGCGTCGGGGTGAACACTGAAGCTTTCTTT
CDR3 protein: CAGCVGVNTEAFF
D gene: .
clone size: .
J gene: TRBJ1-1
V gene: TRBV6-6

CDR3 DNA: TGTGCCAGCTCACCAATCCGGACAGGGGGTATGAACACTGAAGCTTTCTTT
CDR3 protein: CASSPIRTGGMNTEAFF
D gene: TRBD1
clone size: .
J gene: TRBJ1-1
V gene: TRBV18

CDR3 DNA: TGTGCCAGCAGCGGACAGGTTAATTCACCCCTCCACTTT
CDR3 protein: CASSGQVNSPLHF
D gene: TRBD1
clone size: .
J gene: TRBJ1-6
V gene: TRBV6-5

CDR3 DNA: TGTGCCAGCAGTACCGGGACAGGGGTTTCTGGCTACACCTTC
CDR3 protein: CASSTGTGVSGYTF
D gene: TRBD1
clone size: .
J gene: TRBJ1-2
V gene: TRBV6-2/TRBV6-3

CDR3 DNA: TGTGCCTGGAGTGTACGCAGGTCCACAAACACTGAAGCTTTCTTT
CDR3 protein: CAWSVRRSTNTEAFF
D gene: .
clone size: .
J gene: TRBJ1-1
V gene: TRBV30

CDR3 DNA: TGTGCCAGTACGGAGCGGGGGGCGCACACCGGGGAGCTGTTTTTT
CDR3 protein: CASTERGAHTGELFF
D gene: TRBD2
clone size: .
J gene: TRBJ2-2
V gene: TRBV19

CDR3 DNA: TGTGCCTGGTCAACAGGACTAAGTGGTGGGACCCAGTACTTC
CDR3 protein: CAWSTGLSGGTQYF
D gene: .
clone size: .
J gene: TRBJ2-5
V gene: TRBV30

CDR3 DNA: TGCGCCAGCAGCTTTTCAACAGAAACTGGAAACACCATATATTTT
CDR3 protein: CASSFSTETGNTIYF
D gene: .
clone size: .
J gene: TRBJ1-3
V gene: TRBV5-1

CDR3 DNA: TGTGCCAGCAGCCGGGGGGGCAGGGAGACCCAGTACTTC
CDR3 protein: CASSRGGRETQYF
D gene: .
clone size: .
J gene: TRBJ2-5
V gene: TRBV3-1/TRBV3-2

CDR3 DNA: TGTGCCAGCAGTTTCCGGGACACCGGGGAGCTGTTTTTT
CDR3 protein: CASSFRDTGELFF
D gene: .
clone size: .
J gene: TRBJ2-2
V gene: TRBV11-2

CDR3 DNA: TGTGCCAGCAGCTCCCGGGACAGGAATAATTCACCCCTCCACTTT
CDR3 protein: CASSSRDRNNSPLHF
D gene: TRBD1
clone size: .
J gene: TRBJ1-6
V gene: TRBV7-8

CDR3 DNA: TGCGCCAGCAGCCCAAACGGTGTAAGGGGCGGTGAAAAACTGTTTTTT
CDR3 protein: CASSPNGVRGGEKLFF
D gene: .
clone size: .
J gene: TRBJ1-4
V gene: TRBV5-1

CDR3 DNA: TGTGCCAGTAGTATAGCCGGGACACAACCCTACGAGCAGTACTTC
CDR3 protein: CASSIAGTQPYEQYF
D gene: .
clone size: .
J gene: TRBJ2-7
V gene: TRBV19

CDR3 DNA: TGTGCCAGCATCTGGAACACTGAAGCTTTCTTT
CDR3 protein: CASIWNTEAFF
D gene: .
clone size: .
J gene: TRBJ1-1
V gene: TRBV6-5

CDR3 DNA: TGTGCCTGGGGAAGACAGGGCGGCAATCAGCCCCAGCATTTT
CDR3 protein: CAWGRQGGNQPQHF
D gene: TRBD1
clone size: .
J gene: TRBJ1-5
V gene: TRBV30

CDR3 DNA: TGTGCCAGTAGTATAGGTCGCGGCAGTCTCTCTGGAAACACCATATATTTT
CDR3 protein: CASSIGRGSLSGNTIYF
D gene: .
clone size: .
J gene: TRBJ1-3
V gene: TRBV19

CDR3 DNA: TGTGCCAGCAGCTTGCTCGGGGAAATTGGAAACACCATATATTTT
CDR3 protein: CASSLLGEIGNTIYF
D gene: .
clone size: .
J gene: TRBJ1-3
V gene: TRBV5-5

CDR3 DNA: TGTGCCAGCGACAGGGGGCCCAGCGGCGACACTGAAGCTTTCTTT
CDR3 protein: CASDRGPSGDTEAFF
D gene: TRBD1
clone size: .
J gene: TRBJ1-1
V gene: TRBV6-5

CDR3 DNA: TGTGCCAGCAGCTCCAGGGAAAAACTGTTTTTT
CDR3 protein: CASSSREKLFF
D gene: .
clone size: .
J gene: TRBJ1-4
V gene: TRBV28

CDR3 DNA: TGTGCCAGCAGCCCCCCGACTTCTACAGGTGAGCAGTTCTTC
CDR3 protein: CASSPPTSTGEQFF
D gene: .
clone size: .
J gene: TRBJ2-1
V gene: TRBV28

CDR3 DNA: TGTGCCAGCAGCTTGATCGGGGGAGACGAGCAGTACTTC
CDR3 protein: CASSLIGGDEQYF
D gene: .
clone size: .
J gene: TRBJ2-7
V gene: TRBV7-9

CDR3 DNA: TGTGCCAGCAGTTTAGGTCGGGGCACTGAAGCTTTCTTT
CDR3 protein: CASSLGRGTEAFF
D gene: .
clone size: .
J gene: TRBJ1-1
V gene: TRBV12-3/TRBV12-4

CDR3 DNA: TGTGCCAGCAGCTTACTTCTTACAGATACGCAGTATTTT
CDR3 protein: CASSLLLTDTQYF
D gene: .
clone size: .
J gene: TRBJ2-3
V gene: TRBV11-1

CDR3 DNA: TGTGCCAGCAGCCGGACCGGGACACCAAATCAGCCCCAGCATTTT
CDR3 protein: CASSRTGTPNQPQHF
D gene: .
clone size: once
J gene: TRBJ1-5
V gene: TRBV6-1

CDR3 DNA: TGTGCCACCAGCACAGAGGCGGGATCTCTTAGGCAGCAGTACTTC
CDR3 protein: CATSTEAGSLRQQYF
D gene: .
clone size: .
J gene: TRBJ2-7
V gene: TRBV15

CDR3 DNA: TGTGCCAGCAGACTGGGAGGGGCGGGCAATCAGCCCCAGCATTTT
CDR3 protein: CASRLGGAGNQPQHF
D gene: .
clone size: .
J gene: TRBJ1-5
V gene: TRBV28

CDR3 DNA: TGTGCCAGCAGAGATGGGGGGGTTAGGCCCCTCCACTTT
CDR3 protein: CASRDGGVRPLHF
D gene: .
clone size: .
J gene: TRBJ1-6
V gene: TRBV6-5

CDR3 DNA: TGTGCCAGCAGCCAGACAATAGGAGGAGTCTACGAGCAGTACTTC
CDR3 protein: CASSQTIGGVYEQYF
D gene: .
clone size: .
J gene: TRBJ2-7
V gene: TRBV3-1/TRBV3-2

CDR3 DNA: TGTGCCAGCAGTAGGACAGGTGGCAATCAGCCCCAGCATTTT
CDR3 protein: CASSRTGGNQPQHF
D gene: TRBD1
clone size: .
J gene: TRBJ1-5
V gene: TRBV6-6

CDR3 DNA: TGTGCCAGCAGCTTAGCGCCGAGCTATGGCTACACCTTC
CDR3 protein: CASSLAPSYGYTF
D gene: .
clone size: .
J gene: TRBJ1-2
V gene: TRBV7-8

CDR3 DNA: TGTGCCATCAGTGAGCAAGCCTATGGCTACACCTTC
CDR3 protein: CAISEQAYGYTF
D gene: .
clone size: .
J gene: TRBJ1-2
V gene: TRBV10-3

CDR3 DNA: TGCGCCAGCAGCCAGGGACAGTCCCGCAATCAGCCCCAGCATTTT
CDR3 protein: CASSQGQSRNQPQHF
D gene: TRBD1
clone size: .
J gene: TRBJ1-5
V gene: TRBV4-1

CDR3 DNA: TGTGCCAGTAGTAGACGAGAGACATCCTCTGAAGCTTTCTTT
CDR3 protein: CASSRRETSSEAFF
D gene: .
clone size: .
J gene: TRBJ1-1
V gene: TRBV19

CDR3 DNA: TGCGCCAGCAGCTCCCAGGGAATAAGCTCCTACGAGCAGTACTTC
CDR3 protein: CASSSQGISSYEQYF
D gene: .
clone size: .
J gene: TRBJ2-7
V gene: TRBV5-1

CDR3 DNA: TGTGCCAGCAGCCTACTACAGGGGTTTGGTGAAAAACTGTTTTTT
CDR3 protein: CASSLLQGFGEKLFF
D gene: TRBD1
clone size: .
J gene: TRBJ1-4
V gene: TRBV6-5

CDR3 DNA: TGTGCCAGCAGCGTAGAGAGCACTAGTTACTACGAGCAGTACTTC
CDR3 protein: CASSVESTSYYEQYF
D gene: .
clone size: .
J gene: TRBJ2-7
V gene: TRBV9

CDR3 DNA: TGTGCCAGCAGCGTCCTTAGGAGGTCGGGTACAAATGAGCAGTTCTTC
CDR3 protein: CASSVLRRSGTNEQFF
D gene: .
clone size: .
J gene: TRBJ2-1
V gene: TRBV7-8